These 6 T cell receptor beta chains came from one sample sequenced in a study of blood T cell repertoires in COVID-19. Some clones are missing from TCRdb's copy, which holds only in-frame ones; the method was immunoSEQ multiplex PCR. The sample has under 350,000 clones, around 86% seen once. The sequenced sample consisted of peripheral blood. These receptors were obtained from a man in his fifties or sixties with acute or convalescent COVID-19.

This chain joins TRBV11-3 and TRBJ2-7; 12 bases map to TRBD1. J was trimmed by 5 bases and V by 4 bases; bases with no gene match: 3. Looked up from germline, CDR1 is SGHNT and CDR2 is YENEEA. This CDR3 contains 14 residues. The CDR3 is CASSSGQGADEQYF. The CDR3 DNA sequence: TGTGCCAGCAGCTCGGGACAGGGGGCGGACGAGCAGTACTTC.

The chain joins TRBV9 to TRBJ2-1, with D unresolved. Germline values: CDR1 SGDLS, CDR2 YYNGEE. Trimming cost V 0 bases and J 6 bases, with 10 bases left between them. There are 14 residues in the CDR3. The CDR3 sequence: CASSVVSTSNEQFF. CDR3 nucleotide sequence: TGTGCCAGCAGCGTAGTGAGCACCTCCAATGAGCAGTTCTTC.

The chain is built from TRBV7-9 and TRBJ2-7, with a weak D call TRBD2 (6 bases). V shed 1 base and J shed 3 bases, with 10 bases lying between them. Germline assignment: CDR1 SEHNR and CDR2 FQNEAQ (reference sequence). The CDR3 has 14 amino acids. This chain's CDR3 is CASSLEAGSYEQYF. In nucleotides, the CDR3 is TGTGCCAGCAGCTTAGAGGCGGGGAGCTACGAGCAGTACTTC. The full variable domain, with the rest looked up from reference TRBV7-9 and TRBJ2-7, is DTGVSQNPRHKITKRGQNVTFRCDPISEHNRLYWYRQTLGQGPEFLTYFQNEAQLEKSRLLSDRFSAERPKGSFSTLEIQRTEQGDSAMYLCASSLEAGSYEQYFGPGTRLTVT.

The chain is built from TRBV14 and TRBJ2-2, with D perhaps TRBD2 (5 bases). CDR3 length: 14 residues. The V gene's germline CDR1 is SGHDN and CDR2 FVKESK. Trimming removed 1 base from V and 6 bases from J, with 9 bases in between. The CDR3 bases are TGTGCCAGCAGCCAAGCACTCGGGGCCGGGGAGCTGTTTTTT. It specifies CASSQALGAGELFF.

Note on this clone: This CDR3 is also generated by other DNA sequences in the sample. The chain employs TRBV29-1 and TRBJ1-2; D is undetermined. Germline V CDR1 and CDR2: SQVTM, ANQGSEA. This CDR3 spans 12 amino acids. Trimming removed 7 bases at V and 2 bases at J, with 11 bases between. The CDR3: CSADPGNYGYTF. CDR3 coding DNA: TGCAGCGCCGACCCAGGAAACTATGGCTACACCTTC.

V gene TRBV5-1 combines with J gene TRBJ2-5; 7 nucleotides align to TRBD1. The germline V gene has CDR1 SGHRS and CDR2 YFSETQ. This CDR3 spans 14 amino acids. Trimming removed 4 bases from V and 5 bases from J; junction bases left unmatched: 8. CDR3 region: CASSTQGWGETQYF. Written as DNA, the CDR3 is TGCGCCAGCAGCACACAGGGGTGGGGCGAGACCCAGTACTTC.